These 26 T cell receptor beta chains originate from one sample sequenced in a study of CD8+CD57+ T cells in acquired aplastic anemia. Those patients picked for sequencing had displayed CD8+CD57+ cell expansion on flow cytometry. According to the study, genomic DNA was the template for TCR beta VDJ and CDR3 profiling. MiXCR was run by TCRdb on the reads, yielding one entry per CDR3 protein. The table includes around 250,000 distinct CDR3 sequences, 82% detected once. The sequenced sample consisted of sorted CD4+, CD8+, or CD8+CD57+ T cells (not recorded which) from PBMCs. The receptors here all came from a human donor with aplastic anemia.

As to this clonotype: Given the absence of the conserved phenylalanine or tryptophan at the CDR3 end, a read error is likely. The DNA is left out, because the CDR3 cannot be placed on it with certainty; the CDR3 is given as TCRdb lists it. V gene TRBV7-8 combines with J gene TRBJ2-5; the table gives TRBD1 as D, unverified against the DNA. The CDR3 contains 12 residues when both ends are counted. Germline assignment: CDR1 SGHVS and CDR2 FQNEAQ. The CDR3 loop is CAGSGGGDTDTL.

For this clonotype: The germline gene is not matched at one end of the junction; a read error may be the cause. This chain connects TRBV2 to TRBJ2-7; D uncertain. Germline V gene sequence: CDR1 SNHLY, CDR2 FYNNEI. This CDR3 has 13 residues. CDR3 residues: CAIGERPPYEQYF. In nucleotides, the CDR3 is TGTGCCATCGGTGAGAGGCCACCCTACGAGCAGTACTTT.

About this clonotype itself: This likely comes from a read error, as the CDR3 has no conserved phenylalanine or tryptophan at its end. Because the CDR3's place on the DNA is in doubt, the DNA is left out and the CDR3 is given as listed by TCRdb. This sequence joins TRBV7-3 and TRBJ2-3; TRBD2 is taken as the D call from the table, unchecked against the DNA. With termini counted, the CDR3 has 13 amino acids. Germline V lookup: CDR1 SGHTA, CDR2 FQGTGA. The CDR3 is CASSSGGTCAETQ.

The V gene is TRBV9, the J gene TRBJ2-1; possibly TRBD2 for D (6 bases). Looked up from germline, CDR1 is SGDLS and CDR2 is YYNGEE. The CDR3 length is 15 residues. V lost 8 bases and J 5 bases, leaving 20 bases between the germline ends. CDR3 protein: CASSIAADSHNEQFF. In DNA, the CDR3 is TGTGCCAGTAGCATAGCGGCAGATTCGCACAATGAGCAGTTCTTC.

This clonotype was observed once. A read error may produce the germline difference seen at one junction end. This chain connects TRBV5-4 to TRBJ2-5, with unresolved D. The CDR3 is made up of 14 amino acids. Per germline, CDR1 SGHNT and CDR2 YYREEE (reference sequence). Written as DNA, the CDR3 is TGTGCCACCAGCAGGACCAGCAGCCGAGAGACCCAGTACTTC. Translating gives CATSRTSSRETQYF.

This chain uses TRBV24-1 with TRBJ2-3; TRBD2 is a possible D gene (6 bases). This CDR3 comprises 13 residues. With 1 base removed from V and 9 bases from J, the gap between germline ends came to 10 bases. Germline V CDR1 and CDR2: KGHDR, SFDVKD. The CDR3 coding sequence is TGTGCCACCAGTGATTTCGGGAGATACACGCAGTATTTT. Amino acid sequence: CATSDFGRYTQYF.

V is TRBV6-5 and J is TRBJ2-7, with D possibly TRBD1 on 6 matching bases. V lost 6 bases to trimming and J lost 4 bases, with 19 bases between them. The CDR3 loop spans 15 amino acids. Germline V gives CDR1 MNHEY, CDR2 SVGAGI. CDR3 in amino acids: CASSQGKGVLYEQYV. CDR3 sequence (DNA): TGTGCCAGCAGCCAGGGGAAGGGGGTTCTATACGAGCAGTACGTC.

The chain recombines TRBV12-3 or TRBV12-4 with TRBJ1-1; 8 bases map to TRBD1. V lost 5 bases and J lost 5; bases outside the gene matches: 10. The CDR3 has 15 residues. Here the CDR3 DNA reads TGTGCCAGCAGTGCGAGACGGACAGGGCGGACTGAAGCTTTCTTT. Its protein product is CASSARRTGRTEAFF.

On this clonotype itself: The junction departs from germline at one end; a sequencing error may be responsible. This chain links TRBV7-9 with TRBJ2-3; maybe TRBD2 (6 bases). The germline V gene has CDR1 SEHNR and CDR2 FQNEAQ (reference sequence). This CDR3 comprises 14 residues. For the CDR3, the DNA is TGTGCCAGCAGCTTAGTTGGCGGGCGGGGTACGGGCAGATTT. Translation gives CASSLVGGRGTGRF.

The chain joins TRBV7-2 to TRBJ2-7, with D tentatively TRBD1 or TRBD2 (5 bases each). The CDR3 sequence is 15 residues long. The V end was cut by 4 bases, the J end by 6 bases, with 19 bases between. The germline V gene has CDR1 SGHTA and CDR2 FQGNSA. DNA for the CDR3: TGTGCCAGCAGCTCCCAGGGTTCGGGGTTGGGCGAGCAGTACTTC. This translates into CASSSQGSGLGEQYF.

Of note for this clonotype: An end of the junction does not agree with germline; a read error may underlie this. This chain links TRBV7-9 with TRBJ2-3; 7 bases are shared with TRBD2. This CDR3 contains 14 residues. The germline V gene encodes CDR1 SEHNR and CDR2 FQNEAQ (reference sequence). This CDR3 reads CASSSSGGPDNHDF. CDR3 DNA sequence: TGTGCCAGCAGCTCCTCGGGAGGTCCCGATAACCATGACTTT.

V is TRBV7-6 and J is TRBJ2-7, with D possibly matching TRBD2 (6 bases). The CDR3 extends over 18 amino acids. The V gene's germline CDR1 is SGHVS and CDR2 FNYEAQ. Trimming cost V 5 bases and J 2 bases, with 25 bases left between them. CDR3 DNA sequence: TGTGCCAGCAGCGTACGTCCAGACGGGGGAGCCCGTGCCTACGAGCAGTACGTC. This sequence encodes CASSVRPDGGARAYEQYV.

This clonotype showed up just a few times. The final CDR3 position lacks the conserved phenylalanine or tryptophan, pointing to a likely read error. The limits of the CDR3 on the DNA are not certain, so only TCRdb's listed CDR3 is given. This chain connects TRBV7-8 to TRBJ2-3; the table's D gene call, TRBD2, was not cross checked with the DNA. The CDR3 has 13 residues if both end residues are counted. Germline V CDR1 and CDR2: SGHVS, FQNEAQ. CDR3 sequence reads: CASSLAGGHDKYY.

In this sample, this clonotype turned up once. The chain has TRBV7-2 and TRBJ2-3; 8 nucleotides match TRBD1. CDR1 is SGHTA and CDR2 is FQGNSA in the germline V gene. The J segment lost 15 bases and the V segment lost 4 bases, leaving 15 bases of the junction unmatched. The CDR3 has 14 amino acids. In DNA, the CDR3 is TGTGCCAGCAGCTCGCCCAGGGGGCACGCCAGCACATATTTT. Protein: CASSSPRGHASTYF.

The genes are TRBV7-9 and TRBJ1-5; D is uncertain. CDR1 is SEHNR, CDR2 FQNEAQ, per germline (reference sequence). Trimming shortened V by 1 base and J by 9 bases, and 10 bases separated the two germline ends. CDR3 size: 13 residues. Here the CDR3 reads CASSLGPSGPQHF. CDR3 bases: TGTGCCAGCAGCTTAGGTCCGAGTGGGCCCCAGCATTTT.

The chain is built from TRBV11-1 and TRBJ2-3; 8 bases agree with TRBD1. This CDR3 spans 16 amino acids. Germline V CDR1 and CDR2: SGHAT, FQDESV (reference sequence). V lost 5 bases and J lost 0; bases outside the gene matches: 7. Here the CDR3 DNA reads TGTGCCAGCAGCCCGGGACAGGCCCCTAGCACAGATACGCAGTATTTT. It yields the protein CASSPGQAPSTDTQYF.

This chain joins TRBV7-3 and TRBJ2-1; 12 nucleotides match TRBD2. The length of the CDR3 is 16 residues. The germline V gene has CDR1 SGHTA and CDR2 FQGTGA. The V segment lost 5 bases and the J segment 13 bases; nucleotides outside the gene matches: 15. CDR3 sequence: CASSLAGGTDEQYQFF. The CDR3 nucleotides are TGTGCCAGCAGCCTAGCGGGGGGGACCGATGAGCAGTACCAGTTCTTC.

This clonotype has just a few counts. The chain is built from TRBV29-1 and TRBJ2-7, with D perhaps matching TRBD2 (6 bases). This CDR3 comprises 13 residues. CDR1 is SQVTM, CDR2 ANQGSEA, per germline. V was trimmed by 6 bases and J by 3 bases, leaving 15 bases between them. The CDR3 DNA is TGCAGCGTGGTTGATGGGGAGGACTACGAGCAGTACTTC. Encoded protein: CSVVDGEDYEQYF.

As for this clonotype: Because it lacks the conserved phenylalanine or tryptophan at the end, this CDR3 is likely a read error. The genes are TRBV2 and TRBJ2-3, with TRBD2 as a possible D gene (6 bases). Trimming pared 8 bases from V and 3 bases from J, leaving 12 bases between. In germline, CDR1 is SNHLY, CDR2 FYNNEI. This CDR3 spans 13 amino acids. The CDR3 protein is CASGEVGTDTQYV. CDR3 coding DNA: TGTGCCAGCGGGGAGGTGGGGACAGATACGCAGTATGTT.

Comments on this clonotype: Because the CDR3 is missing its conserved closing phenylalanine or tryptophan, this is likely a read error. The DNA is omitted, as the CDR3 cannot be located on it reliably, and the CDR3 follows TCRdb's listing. CDR3 region: CASGVAGSSQYS. The V and J genes are TRBV7-9 and TRBJ2-4; the D call of TRBD2 is as the table states it, not checked on the DNA. Germline-derived CDR1 and CDR2 are SEHNR and FQNEAQ (reference sequence). The CDR3 adds up to 12 amino acids, both ends counted.

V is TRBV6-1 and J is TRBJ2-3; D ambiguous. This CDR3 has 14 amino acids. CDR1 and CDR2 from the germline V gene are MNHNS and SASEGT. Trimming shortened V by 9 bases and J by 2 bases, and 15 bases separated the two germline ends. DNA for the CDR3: TGTGCCAGTAGTATTGGCGTTACCACAGATACGCAGTATTTT. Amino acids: CASSIGVTTDTQYF.

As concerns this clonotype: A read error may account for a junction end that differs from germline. Here the CDR3 reads CASSTFVGVVDTQYF. The DNA for the CDR3 is TGTGCCAGCAGCACCTTTGTGGGAGTCGTAGATACGCAATATTTT. This chain joins TRBV11-3 and TRBJ2-3; D might be TRBD2 (5 bases). The CDR3 consists of 15 residues. Germline V gene data show CDR1 as SGHNT and CDR2 as YENEEA. Combining the CDR3 with reference TRBV11-3 and TRBJ2-3 gives the whole variable domain EAGVVQSPRYKIIEKKQPVAFWCNPISGHNTLYWYLQNLGQGPELLIRYENEEAVDDSQLPKDRFSAERLKGVDSTLKIQPAELGDSAVYLCASSTFVGVVDTQYFGPGTRLTVL.

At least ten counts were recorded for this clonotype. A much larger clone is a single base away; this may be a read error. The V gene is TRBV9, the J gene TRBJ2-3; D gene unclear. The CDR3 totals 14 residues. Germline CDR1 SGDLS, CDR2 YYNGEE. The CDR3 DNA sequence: TGTGCCAGCAGCGTAGGGTCAGATACGCAGAATTTTGATTTT. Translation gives CASSVGSDTQNFDF.

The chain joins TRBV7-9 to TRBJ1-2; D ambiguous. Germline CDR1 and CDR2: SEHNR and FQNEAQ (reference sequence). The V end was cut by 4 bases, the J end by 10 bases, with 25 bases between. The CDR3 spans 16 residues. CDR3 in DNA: TGTGCCAGCAGCTCCCGGGTTACGGGTGGGCAGTTTTTCTACACCTTC. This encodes CASSSRVTGGQFFYTF.

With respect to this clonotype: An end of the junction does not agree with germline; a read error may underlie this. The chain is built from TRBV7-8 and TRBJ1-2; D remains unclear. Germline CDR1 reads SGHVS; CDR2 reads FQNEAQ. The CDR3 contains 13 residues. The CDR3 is CASSLGLAGGKTF. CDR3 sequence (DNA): TGCGCCAGCAGCCTAGGCCTTGCAGGTGGCAAGACCTTC.

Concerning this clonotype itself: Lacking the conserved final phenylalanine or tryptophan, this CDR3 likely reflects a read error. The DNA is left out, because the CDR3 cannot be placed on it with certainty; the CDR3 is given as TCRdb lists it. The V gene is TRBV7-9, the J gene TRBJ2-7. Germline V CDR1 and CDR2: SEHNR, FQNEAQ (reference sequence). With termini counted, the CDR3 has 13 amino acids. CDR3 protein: CASSSRDSCYEQY.